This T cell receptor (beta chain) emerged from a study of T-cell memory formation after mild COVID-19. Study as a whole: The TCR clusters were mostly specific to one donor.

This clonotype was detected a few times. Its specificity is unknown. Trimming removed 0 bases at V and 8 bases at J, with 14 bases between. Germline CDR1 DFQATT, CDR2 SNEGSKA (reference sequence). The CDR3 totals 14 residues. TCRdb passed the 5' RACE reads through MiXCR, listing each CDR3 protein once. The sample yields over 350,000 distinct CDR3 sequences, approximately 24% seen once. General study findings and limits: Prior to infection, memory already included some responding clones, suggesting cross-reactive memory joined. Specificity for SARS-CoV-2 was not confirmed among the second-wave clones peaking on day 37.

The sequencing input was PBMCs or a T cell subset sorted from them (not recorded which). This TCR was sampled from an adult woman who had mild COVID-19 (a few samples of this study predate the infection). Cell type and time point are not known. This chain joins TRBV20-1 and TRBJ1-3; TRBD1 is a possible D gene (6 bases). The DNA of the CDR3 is TGCAGTGCTAGAGATTTTACAGGGCGAGACACCATATATTTT. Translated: CSARDFTGRDTIYF.